A single sample gave rise to the 2 T cell receptor beta chains below, sequenced in a study of blood T cell repertoires in COVID-19. Profiling relied on immunoSEQ multiplex PCR, and the TCRdb table lists in-frame clones only, not all of them. The sample contains about 120,000 clones, 90% of which appear only once. Sequences were obtained from peripheral blood. These receptor sequences come from a woman aged 55-70 years with COVID-19, enrolled during active disease.

The chain combines TRBV7-6 with TRBJ2-3; 14 nucleotides match TRBD2. Germline assignment: CDR1 SGHVS and CDR2 FNYEAQ. This CDR3 is 18 amino acids long. The V segment lost 3 bases and the J segment 1 base; nucleotides outside the gene matches: 6. CDR3 sequence reads: CASSLTGTSGGRTDTQYF. The CDR3 nucleotides read TGTGCCAGCAGCTTGACCGGGACTAGCGGGGGTCGCACAGATACGCAGTATTTT.

V gene TRBV7-8 combines with J gene TRBJ1-1; 8 positions match TRBD1. The J segment lost 12 bases and the V segment lost 2 bases, leaving 5 bases of the junction unmatched. The V gene's germline CDR1 is SGHVS and CDR2 FQNEAQ. This CDR3 is built from 12 residues. CDR3 in amino acids: CASSLTNRGSFF. The DNA for the CDR3 is TGTGCCAGCAGCTTAACAAACAGGGGGTCTTTCTTT.